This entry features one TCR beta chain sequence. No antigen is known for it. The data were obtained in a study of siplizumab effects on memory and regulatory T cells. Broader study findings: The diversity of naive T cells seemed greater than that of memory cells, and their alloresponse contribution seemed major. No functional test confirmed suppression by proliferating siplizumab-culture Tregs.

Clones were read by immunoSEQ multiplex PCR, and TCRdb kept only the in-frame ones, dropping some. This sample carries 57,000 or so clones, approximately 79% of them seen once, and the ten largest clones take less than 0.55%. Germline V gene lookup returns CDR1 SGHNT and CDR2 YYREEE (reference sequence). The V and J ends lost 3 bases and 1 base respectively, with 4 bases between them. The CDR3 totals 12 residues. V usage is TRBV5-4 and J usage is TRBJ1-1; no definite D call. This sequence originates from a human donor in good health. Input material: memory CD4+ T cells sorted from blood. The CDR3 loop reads CASSYRNTEAFF. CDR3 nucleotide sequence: TGTGCCAGCAGCTACAGGAACACTGAAGCTTTCTTT.